This T cell receptor (beta chain) was documented in a study of cytomegalovirus exposure and HLA in healthy donors. Amplification used 60 Vbeta primers and 13 Jbeta primers. Assay: immunoSEQ multiplex PCR; the TCRdb copy retains only in-frame clones and omits some. The sample records approximately 200,000 clones, 79% being singletons. The CDR3 is made up of 14 amino acids. V lost 5 bases and J 5 bases, leaving 18 bases between the germline ends. Germline CDR1 reads GTSNPN; CDR2 reads SVGIG (reference sequence). Specimen: PBMCs. The chain joins TRBV30 to TRBJ2-5; perhaps TRBD2 as D (6 bases). The clonotype comes from a woman under 40 in good health and CMV-seropositive. CDR3: CAWEGPKGGETQYF. The CDR3 region has the DNA TGTGCCTGGGAGGGCCCCAAAGGAGGGGAGACCCAGTACTTC.